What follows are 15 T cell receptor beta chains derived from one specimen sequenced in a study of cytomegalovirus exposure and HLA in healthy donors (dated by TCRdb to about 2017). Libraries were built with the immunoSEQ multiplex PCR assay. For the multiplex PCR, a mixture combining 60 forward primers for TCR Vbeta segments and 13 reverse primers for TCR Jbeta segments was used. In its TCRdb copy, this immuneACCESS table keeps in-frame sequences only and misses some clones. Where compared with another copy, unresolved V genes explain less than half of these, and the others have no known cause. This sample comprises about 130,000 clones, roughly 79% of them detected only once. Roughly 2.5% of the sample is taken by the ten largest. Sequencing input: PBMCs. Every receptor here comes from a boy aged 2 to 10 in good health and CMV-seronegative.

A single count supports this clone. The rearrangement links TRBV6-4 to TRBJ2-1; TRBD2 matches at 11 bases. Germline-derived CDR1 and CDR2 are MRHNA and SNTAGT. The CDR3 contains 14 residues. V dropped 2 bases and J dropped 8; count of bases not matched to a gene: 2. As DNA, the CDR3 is TGTGCCAGCAGTGACCTAGCGGGAGGCGATGAGCAGTTCTTC. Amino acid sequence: CASSDLAGGDEQFF.

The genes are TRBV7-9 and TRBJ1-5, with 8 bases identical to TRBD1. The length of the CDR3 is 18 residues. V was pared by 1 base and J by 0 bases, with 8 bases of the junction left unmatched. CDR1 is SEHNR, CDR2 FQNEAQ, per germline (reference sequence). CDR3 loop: CASSLDVTGVYSNQPQHF. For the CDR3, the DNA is TGTGCCAGCAGCTTAGACGTGACAGGGGTTTATAGCAATCAGCCCCAGCATTTT.

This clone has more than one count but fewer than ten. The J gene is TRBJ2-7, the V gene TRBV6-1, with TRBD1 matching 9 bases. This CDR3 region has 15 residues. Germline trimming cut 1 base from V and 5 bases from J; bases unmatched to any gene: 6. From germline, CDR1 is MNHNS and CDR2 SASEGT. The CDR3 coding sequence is TGTGCCAGCAGTGAAGGGGGACAGGGTAGCGACGAGCAGTACTTC. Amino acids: CASSEGGQGSDEQYF.

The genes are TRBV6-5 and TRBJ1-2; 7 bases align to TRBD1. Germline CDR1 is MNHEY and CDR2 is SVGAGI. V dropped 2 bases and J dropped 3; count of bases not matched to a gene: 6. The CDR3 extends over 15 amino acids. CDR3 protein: CASSYMRGLDYGYTF. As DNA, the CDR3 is TGTGCCAGCAGTTACATGAGGGGGCTTGACTATGGCTACACCTTC.

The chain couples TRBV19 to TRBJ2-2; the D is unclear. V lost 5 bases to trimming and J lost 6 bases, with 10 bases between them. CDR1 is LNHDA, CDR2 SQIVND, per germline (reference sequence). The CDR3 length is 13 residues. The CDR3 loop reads CASSPSGPGELFF. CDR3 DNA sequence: TGTGCCAGTAGTCCCTCGGGTCCCGGGGAGCTGTTTTTT.

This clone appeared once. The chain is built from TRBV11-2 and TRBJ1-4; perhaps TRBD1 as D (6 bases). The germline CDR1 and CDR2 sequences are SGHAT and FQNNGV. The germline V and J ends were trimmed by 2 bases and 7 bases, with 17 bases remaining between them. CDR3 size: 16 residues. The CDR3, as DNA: TGTGCCAGCAGCTTAATTGGGGGCGCTGGGGGTGAAAAACTGTTTTTT. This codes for CASSLIGGAGGEKLFF.

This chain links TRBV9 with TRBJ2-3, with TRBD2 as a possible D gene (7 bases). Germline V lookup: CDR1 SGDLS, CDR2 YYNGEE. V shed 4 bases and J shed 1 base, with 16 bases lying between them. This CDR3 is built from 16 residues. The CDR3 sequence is CASSTRGGSGTDTQYF. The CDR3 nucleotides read TGTGCCAGCAGCACGAGGGGGGGATCGGGCACAGATACGCAGTATTTT.

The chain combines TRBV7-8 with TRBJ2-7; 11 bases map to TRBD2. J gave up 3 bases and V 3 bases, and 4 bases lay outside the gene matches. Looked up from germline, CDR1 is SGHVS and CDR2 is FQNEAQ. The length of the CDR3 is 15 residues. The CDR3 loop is CASSLGTSGFYEQYV. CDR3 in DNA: TGTGCCAGCAGCTTGGGGACTAGCGGCTTCTACGAGCAGTACGTC.

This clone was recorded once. CDR3 residues: CASSEAAGGYNSPLHF. In DNA, the CDR3 is TGTGCCAGCAGTGAGGCGGCAGGGGGCTATAATTCACCCCTCCACTTT. This sequence joins TRBV6-1 and TRBJ1-6; 7 bases match TRBD1. CDR3 size: 16 residues. Unmatched junction bases numbered 5, after V lost 3 bases and J lost 3 bases. The germline V gene has CDR1 MNHNS and CDR2 SASEGT.

The CDR3 DNA reads TGTGCCAGCAGCTTAGAACAGGGGGCCTACGAGCAGTACTTC. It is translated as CASSLEQGAYEQYF. This chain connects TRBV5-4 to TRBJ2-5; 8 nucleotides match TRBD1. The J call is uncertain, as TRBJ2-7 better fits the DNA end. Germline loops: CDR1 SGHNT, CDR2 YYREEE (reference sequence). The CDR3 length is 14 residues.

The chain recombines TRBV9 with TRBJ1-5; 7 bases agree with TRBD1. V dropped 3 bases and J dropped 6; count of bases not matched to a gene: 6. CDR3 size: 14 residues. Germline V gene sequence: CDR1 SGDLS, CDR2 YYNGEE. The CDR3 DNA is TGTGCCAGCAGCGCCAGTGGACAGGCTCAGCCCCAGCATTTT. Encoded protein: CASSASGQAQPQHF.

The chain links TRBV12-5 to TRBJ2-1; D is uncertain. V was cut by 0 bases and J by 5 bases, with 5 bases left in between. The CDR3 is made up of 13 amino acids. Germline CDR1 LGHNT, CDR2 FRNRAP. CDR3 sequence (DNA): TGTGCTAGTGGTTTGGTACTCGACAATGAGCAGTTCTTC. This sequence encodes CASGLVLDNEQFF.

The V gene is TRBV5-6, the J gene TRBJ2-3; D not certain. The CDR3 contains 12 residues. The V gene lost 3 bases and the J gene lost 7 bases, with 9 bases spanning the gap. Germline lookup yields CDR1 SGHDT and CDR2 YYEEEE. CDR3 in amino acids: CASSSVTYTQYF. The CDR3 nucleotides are TGTGCCAGCAGCTCGGTGACATATACGCAGTATTTT.

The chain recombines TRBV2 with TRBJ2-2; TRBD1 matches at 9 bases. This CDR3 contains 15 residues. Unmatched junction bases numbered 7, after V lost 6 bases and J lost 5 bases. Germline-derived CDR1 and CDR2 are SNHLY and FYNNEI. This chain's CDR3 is CASSPDRGRTGELFF. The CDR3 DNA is TGTGCCAGCAGCCCGGACAGGGGAAGAACCGGGGAGCTGTTTTTT.

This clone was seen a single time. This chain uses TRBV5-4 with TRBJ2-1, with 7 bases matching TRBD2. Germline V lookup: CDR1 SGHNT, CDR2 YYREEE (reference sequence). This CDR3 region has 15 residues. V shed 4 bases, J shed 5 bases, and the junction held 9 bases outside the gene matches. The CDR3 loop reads CASSQILANDNEQFF. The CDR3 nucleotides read TGTGCCAGCAGCCAGATACTAGCGAACGACAATGAGCAGTTCTTC.